Listed below are T cell receptor beta chains from one sample, sequenced in a study of blood T cell repertoires in COVID-19. Generated by immunoSEQ multiplex PCR, the TCRdb table keeps only in-frame clones and is missing some. The table lists fewer than 80,000 clones, around 85% of them singletons. The sequenced material came from peripheral blood. The receptors were gathered from a man aged 30 to 45 with acute or convalescent COVID-19. Each CDR3 is given with its conserved first and last residue. Each record gives: J gene, V gene, clone size, D gene, CDR3 protein, CDR3 DNA. D genes are given only for firm matches. Part of the rows lack a size; the others show once, few, many or a class for expanded clones.

>TRBJ2-7|TRBV28|NA|TRBD1
CASNRRQGVYEQYF
TGTGCCAGCAATCGGCGACAGGGGGTGTACGAGCAGTACTTC
>TRBJ1-2|TRBV7-9|NA|NA
CASSQSGGLTADGYTF
TGTGCCAGCAGTCAATCGGGGGGACTGACTGCGGATGGCTACACCTTC
>TRBJ2-1|TRBV12-3/TRBV12-4|NA|NA
CASRPWTASEQFF
TGTGCCAGCAGACCCTGGACAGCGAGCGAGCAGTTCTTC
>TRBJ2-7|TRBV7-2|NA|TRBD2
CASSPALAVGLYEQYF
TGTGCCAGCAGCCCGGCCCTAGCGGTAGGGCTTTACGAGCAGTACTTC
>TRBJ2-1|TRBV9|NA|TRBD2
CASSVVSSGRANEQFF
TGTGCCAGCAGCGTAGTGTCTAGCGGGAGGGCCAATGAGCAGTTCTTC
>TRBJ2-3|TRBV4-1|NA|TRBD2
CASSPTGVSASGRSDTQYF
TGCGCCAGCAGCCCAACCGGGGTGTCGGCTAGCGGAAGGTCGGATACGCAGTATTTT
>TRBJ1-2|TRBV27|NA|TRBD1
CASSARTGANYGYTF
TGTGCCAGCAGTGCCCGGACAGGGGCGAACTATGGCTACACCTTC
>TRBJ1-2|TRBV5-4|NA|TRBD1
CASSLVSGGNYGYTF
TGTGCCAGCAGCTTGGTGTCAGGGGGCAACTATGGCTACACCTTC
>TRBJ2-7|TRBV4-1|NA|NA
CASSYPGGYEQYF
TGCGCCAGCAGCTATCCAGGGGGGTACGAGCAGTACTTC
>TRBJ1-5|TRBV6-5|NA|NA
CASSPRGKGNQPQHF
TGTGCCAGCAGTCCCCGGGGGAAGGGCAATCAGCCCCAGCATTTT
>TRBJ2-7|TRBV12-3/TRBV12-4|NA|NA
CASSLGQTYEQYF
TGTGCCAGCAGTTTAGGTCAGACCTACGAGCAGTACTTC
>TRBJ2-7|TRBV6-2/TRBV6-3|NA|NA
CASSPPPGTSLYEQYF
TGTGCCAGCAGCCCCCCGCCTGGGACAAGCTTATACGAGCAGTACTTC
>TRBJ2-2|TRBV5-4|few|TRBD1
CASSLVQGAPTGELFF
TGTGCCAGCAGCTTGGTGCAGGGGGCCCCCACCGGGGAGCTGTTTTTT
>TRBJ1-6|TRBV18|once|NA
CASSTGLSNSPLHF
TGTGCCAGCTCGACGGGACTCTCTAATTCACCCCTCCACTTT
>TRBJ2-5|TRBV7-2|NA|TRBD2
CASSLVGGLGDQETQYF
TGTGCCAGCAGCTTAGTCGGGGGACTAGGGGACCAAGAGACCCAGTACTTC
>TRBJ1-2|TRBV25-1|few|TRBD1
CASTQDRAYGYTF
TGTGCCAGCACCCAGGACAGGGCCTATGGCTACACCTTC
>TRBJ2-1|TRBV25-1|NA|TRBD2
CASSEFGLAGNNEQFF
TGTGCCAGCAGTGAATTTGGGCTAGCGGGAAACAATGAGCAGTTCTTC
>TRBJ2-3|TRBV19|NA|NA
CASRSETSTDTQYF
TGTGCCAGTAGGAGCGAAACTAGCACAGATACGCAGTATTTT
>TRBJ2-1|TRBV7-9|NA|NA
CASSPEYRSYNEQFF
TGTGCCAGCAGCCCAGAATATCGCTCCTACAATGAGCAGTTCTTC
>TRBJ2-7|TRBV28|NA|NA
CASSLQGRGSYEQYF
TGTGCCAGCAGTTTACAGGGTAGGGGGTCTTACGAGCAGTACTTC
>TRBJ2-1|TRBV30|NA|NA
CAWSSSSGYEQFF
TGTGCCTGGAGTTCCTCTAGTGGATATGAGCAGTTCTTC
>TRBJ2-7|TRBV3-1/TRBV3-2|NA|NA
CASSLGLTDSYEQYF
TGTGCCAGCAGCCTGGGACTTACCGACTCCTACGAGCAGTACTTC
>TRBJ1-6|TRBV30|NA|TRBD1
CAWSSPRQGGSPLHF
TGTGCCTGGAGTTCTCCTCGACAGGGAGGTTCACCCCTCCACTTT
>TRBJ2-7|TRBV28|NA|TRBD2
CASKLAGAFRDEQYF
TGTGCCAGCAAACTCGCGGGAGCATTTAGGGACGAGCAGTACTTC
>TRBJ1-2|TRBV11-2|NA|NA
CASSLSGGTVVRYGYTF
TGTGCCAGCAGCTTATCTGGGGGGACTGTAGTCCGCTATGGCTACACCTTC
>TRBJ2-7|TRBV24-1|NA|TRBD1
CATSDFVRTGSYEQYF
TGTGCCACCAGTGATTTTGTGAGGACAGGGTCCTACGAGCAGTACTTC
>TRBJ2-1|TRBV7-9|NA|NA
CASSSGLLNEQFF
TGTGCCAGCAGCTCTGGACTTCTCAATGAGCAGTTCTTC
>TRBJ2-5|TRBV28|once|TRBD2
CASTSGRALRETQYF
TGTGCCAGCACTAGCGGGAGGGCCTTACGAGAGACCCAGTACTTC
>TRBJ2-7|TRBV28|NA|NA
CASMGGGEQYF
TGTGCCAGCATGGGAGGAGGGGAGCAGTACTTC
>TRBJ1-5|TRBV6-2/TRBV6-3|few|NA
CASSYTGDSNQPQHF
TGTGCCAGCAGTTACACCGGGGATAGCAATCAGCCCCAGCATTTT
>TRBJ1-2|TRBV24-1|NA|TRBD1
CATSDPGQGYYGYTF
TGTGCCACCAGTGACCCCGGACAGGGCTACTATGGCTACACCTTC
>TRBJ2-1|TRBV19|NA|NA
CASSIGGRGGSYNEQFF
TGTGCCAGTAGTATAGGAGGAAGGGGTGGCTCCTACAATGAGCAGTTCTTC
>TRBJ2-2|TRBV7-2|NA|NA
CASRFTLVAGGELFF
TGTGCCAGCAGGTTTACCCTAGTGGCGGGCGGGGAGCTGTTTTTT
>TRBJ2-7|TRBV21-1|NA|NA
CASAKGGRSASYEQYF
TGTGCCAGCGCCAAGGGGGGGAGGAGCGCTTCCTACGAGCAGTACTTC
>TRBJ1-1|TRBV28|NA|NA
CASIPLQGKPFF
TGTGCCAGCATTCCCCTCCAGGGTAAACCTTTCTTT
>TRBJ2-5|TRBV10-2|NA|NA
CASRHLAEQETQYF
TGCGCCAGTCGGCACTTAGCGGAACAAGAGACCCAGTACTTC
>TRBJ2-5|TRBV28|NA|NA
CASRPRVVGVQETQYF
TGTGCCAGCAGGCCTAGGGTAGTGGGAGTACAAGAGACCCAGTACTTC
>TRBJ2-3|TRBV9|NA|TRBD2
CASSRSGRSSDTQYF
TGTGCCAGCAGCCGGAGCGGGAGGAGTTCAGATACGCAGTATTTT
>TRBJ2-1|TRBV4-1|NA|NA
CASSQVTPPGEQFF
TGCGCCAGCAGCCAAGTTACCCCCCCAGGTGAGCAGTTCTTC